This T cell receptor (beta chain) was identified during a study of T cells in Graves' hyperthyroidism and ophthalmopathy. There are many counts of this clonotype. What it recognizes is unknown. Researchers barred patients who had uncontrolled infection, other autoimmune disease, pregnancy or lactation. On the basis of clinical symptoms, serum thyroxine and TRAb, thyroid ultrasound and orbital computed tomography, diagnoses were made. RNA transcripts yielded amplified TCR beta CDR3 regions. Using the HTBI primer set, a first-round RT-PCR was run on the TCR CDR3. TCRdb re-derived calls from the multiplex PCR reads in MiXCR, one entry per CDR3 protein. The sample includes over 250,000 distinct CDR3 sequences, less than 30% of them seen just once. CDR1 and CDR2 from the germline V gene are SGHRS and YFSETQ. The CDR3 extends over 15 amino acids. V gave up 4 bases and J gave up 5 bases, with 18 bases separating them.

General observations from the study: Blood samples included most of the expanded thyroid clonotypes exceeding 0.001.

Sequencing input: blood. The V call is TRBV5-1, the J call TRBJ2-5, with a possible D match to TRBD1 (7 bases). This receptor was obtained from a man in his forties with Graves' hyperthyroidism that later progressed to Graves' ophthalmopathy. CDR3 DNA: TGCGCCAGCAGCCCCGGTCAGGGGGGTTCGGAGACCCAGTACTTC. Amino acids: CASSPGQGGSETQYF.